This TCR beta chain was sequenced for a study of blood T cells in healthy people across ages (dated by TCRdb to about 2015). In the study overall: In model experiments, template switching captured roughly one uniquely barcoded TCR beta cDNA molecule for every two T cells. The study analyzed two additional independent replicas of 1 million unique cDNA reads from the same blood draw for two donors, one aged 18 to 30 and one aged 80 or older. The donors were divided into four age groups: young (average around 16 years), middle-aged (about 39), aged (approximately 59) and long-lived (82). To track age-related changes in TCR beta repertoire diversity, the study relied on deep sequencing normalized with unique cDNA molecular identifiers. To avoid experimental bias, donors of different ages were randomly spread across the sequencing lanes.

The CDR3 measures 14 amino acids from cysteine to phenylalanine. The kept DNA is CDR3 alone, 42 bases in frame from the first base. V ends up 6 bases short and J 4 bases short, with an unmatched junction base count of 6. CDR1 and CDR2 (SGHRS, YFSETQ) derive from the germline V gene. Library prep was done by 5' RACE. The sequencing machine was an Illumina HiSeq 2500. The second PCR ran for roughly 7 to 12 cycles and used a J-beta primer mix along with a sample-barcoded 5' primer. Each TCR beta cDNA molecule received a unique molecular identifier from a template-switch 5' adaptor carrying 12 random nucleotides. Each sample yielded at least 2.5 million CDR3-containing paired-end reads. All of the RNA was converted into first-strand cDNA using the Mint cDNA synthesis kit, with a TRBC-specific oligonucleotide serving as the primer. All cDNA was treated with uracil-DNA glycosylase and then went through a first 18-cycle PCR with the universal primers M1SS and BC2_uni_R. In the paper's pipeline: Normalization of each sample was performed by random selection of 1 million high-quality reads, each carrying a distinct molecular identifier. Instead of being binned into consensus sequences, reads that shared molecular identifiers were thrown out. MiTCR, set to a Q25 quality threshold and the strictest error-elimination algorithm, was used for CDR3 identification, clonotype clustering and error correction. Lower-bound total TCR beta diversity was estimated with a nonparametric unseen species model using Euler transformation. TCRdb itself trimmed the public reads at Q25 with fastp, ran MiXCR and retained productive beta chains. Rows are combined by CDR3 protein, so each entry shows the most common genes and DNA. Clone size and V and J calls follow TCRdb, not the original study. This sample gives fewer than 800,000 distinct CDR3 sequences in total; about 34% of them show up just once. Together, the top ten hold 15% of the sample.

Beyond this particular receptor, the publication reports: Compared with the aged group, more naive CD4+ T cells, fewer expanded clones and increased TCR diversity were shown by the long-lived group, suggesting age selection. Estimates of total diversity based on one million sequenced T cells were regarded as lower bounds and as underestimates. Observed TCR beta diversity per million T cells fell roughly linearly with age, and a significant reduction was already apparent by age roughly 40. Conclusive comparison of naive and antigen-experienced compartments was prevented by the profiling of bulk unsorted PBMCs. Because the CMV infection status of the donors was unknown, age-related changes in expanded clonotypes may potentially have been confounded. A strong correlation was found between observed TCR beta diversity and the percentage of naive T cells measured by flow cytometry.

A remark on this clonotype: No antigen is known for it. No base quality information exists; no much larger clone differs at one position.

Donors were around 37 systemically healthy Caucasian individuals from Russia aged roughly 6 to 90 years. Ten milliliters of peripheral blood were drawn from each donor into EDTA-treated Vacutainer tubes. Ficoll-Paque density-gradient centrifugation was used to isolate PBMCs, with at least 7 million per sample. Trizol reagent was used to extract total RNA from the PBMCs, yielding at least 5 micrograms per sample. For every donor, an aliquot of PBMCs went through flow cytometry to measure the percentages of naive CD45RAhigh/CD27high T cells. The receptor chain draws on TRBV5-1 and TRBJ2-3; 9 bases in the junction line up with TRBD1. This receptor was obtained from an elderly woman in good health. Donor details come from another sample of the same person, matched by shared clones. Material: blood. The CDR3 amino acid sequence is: CASNRDREADTQYF. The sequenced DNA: TGCGCCAGCAACCGGGACAGGGAAGCAGATACGCAGTATTTT. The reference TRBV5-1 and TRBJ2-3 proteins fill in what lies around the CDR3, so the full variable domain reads KAGVTQTPRYLIKTRGQQVTLSCSPISGHRSVSWYQQTPGQGLQFLFEYFSETQRNKGNFPGRFSGRQFSNSRSEMNVSTLELGDSALYLCASNRDREADTQYFGPGTRLTVL.